This T cell receptor beta chain emerged from a study of OX40 agonist ivuxolimab in advanced cancers. Study-level information: Patients were infused with ivuxolimab every 2 weeks at 0.01 to 10 mg/kg.

TCRdb's copy holds only in-frame clones and misses some; the assay was immunoSEQ multiplex PCR. The table lists more than 35,000 clones, around 83% of them singletons. V was clipped by 3 bases and J by 6 bases, with 10 bases between them. From germline, CDR1 is SGHRS and CDR2 YFSETQ. This CDR3 is built from 13 residues. The V and J genes are TRBV5-1 and TRBJ2-1; D call uncertain. The clonotype was recovered from an adult with an advanced solid tumor such as melanoma, head and neck, liver or kidney cancer. Sequencing was performed on CD4+ or CD8+ T cells sorted from blood, taken in a trial of the OX40 agonist ivuxolimab. The CDR3 nucleotides read TGCGCCAGCAGCTCCGGTCCCCTCAATGAGCAGTTCTTC. This translates into CASSSGPLNEQFF.